These 3 T cell receptor beta chains originate from one sample sequenced in a study of blood T cell repertoires in COVID-19. Clones were sequenced by immunoSEQ multiplex PCR, and TCRdb holds only the in-frame ones, with some missing. Of some 180,000 clones in the sample, around 83% were seen once. Sequencing was done on a sample of PBMCs or T cells enriched from blood (not recorded which). These receptors were collected from a man in his forties who had recovered from COVID-19.

This sequence joins TRBV12-3 or TRBV12-4 and TRBJ2-7; D might be TRBD1 (5 bases). The V and J ends lost 6 bases and 2 bases respectively, with 11 bases between them. The CDR3 runs to 13 residues. CDR3 sequence reads: CASSLQVTYEQYF. In nucleotides, the CDR3 is TGTGCCAGCAGCCTACAGGTTACCTACGAGCAGTACTTC.

This sequence joins TRBV2 and TRBJ2-3; D gene ambiguous. Germline values: CDR1 SNHLY, CDR2 FYNNEI. Trimming pared 8 bases from V and 4 bases from J, leaving 7 bases between. CDR3 size: 11 residues. The CDR3 protein is CASLVADTQYF. The CDR3 coding sequence is TGTGCCAGCTTGGTAGCAGATACGCAGTATTTT.

This clone was observed a few times. The gene calls are TRBV5-6 and TRBJ1-6; possibly TRBD1 for D (6 bases). Germline V gene sequence: CDR1 SGHDT, CDR2 YYEEEE. This CDR3 has 16 amino acids. Deletions cut 4 bases from V and 5 bases from J, with 16 bases between. This CDR3 reads CASSAYRVIDNSPLHF. CDR3 DNA sequence: TGTGCCAGCAGCGCCTACAGGGTTATCGATAATTCACCCCTCCACTTT. Full variable domain (outside the CDR3, taken from reference TRBV5-6 and TRBJ1-6): DAGVTQSPTHLIKTRGQQVTLRCSPKSGHDTVSWYQQALGQGPQFIFQYYEEEERQRGNFPDRFSGHQFPNYSSELNVNALLLGDSALYLCASSAYRVIDNSPLHFGNGTRLTVT.